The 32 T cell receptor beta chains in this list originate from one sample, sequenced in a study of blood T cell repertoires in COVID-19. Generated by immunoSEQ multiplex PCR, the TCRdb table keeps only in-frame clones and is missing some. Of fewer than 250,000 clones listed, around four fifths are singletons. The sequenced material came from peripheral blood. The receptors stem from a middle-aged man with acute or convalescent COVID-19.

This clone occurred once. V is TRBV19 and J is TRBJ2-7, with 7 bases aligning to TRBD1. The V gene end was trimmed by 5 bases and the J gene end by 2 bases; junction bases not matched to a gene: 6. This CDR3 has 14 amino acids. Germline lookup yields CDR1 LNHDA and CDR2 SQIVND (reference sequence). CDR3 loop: CASSPRQGTYEQYF. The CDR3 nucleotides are TGTGCCAGTAGTCCTCGACAGGGAACCTACGAGCAGTACTTC.

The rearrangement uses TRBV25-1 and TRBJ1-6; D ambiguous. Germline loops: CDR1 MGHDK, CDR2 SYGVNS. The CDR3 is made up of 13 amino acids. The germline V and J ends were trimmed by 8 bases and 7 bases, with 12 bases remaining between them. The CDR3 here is CASRDPLNSPLHF. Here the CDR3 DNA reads TGTGCCAGCCGGGATCCTTTAAATTCACCCCTCCACTTT. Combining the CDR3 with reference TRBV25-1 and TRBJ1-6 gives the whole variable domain EADIYQTPRYLVIGTGKKITLECSQTMGHDKMYWYQQDPGMELHLIHYSYGVNSTEKGDLSSESTVSRIRTEHFPLTLESARPSHTSQYLCASRDPLNSPLHFGNGTRLTVT.

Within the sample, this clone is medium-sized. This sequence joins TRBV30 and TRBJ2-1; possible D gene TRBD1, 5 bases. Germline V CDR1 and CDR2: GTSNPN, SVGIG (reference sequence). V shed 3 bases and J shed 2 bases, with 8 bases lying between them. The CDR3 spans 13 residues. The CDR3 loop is CAWSRVPYNEQFF. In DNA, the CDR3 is TGTGCCTGGAGCAGGGTCCCCTACAATGAGCAGTTCTTC.

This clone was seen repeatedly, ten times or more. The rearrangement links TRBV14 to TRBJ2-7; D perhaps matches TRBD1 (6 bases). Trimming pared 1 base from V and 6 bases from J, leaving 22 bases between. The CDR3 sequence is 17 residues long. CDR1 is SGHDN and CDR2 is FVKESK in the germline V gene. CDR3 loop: CASSQGLTGAVRGEQYF. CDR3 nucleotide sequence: TGTGCCAGCAGCCAAGGCTTGACAGGTGCTGTACGGGGCGAGCAGTACTTC.

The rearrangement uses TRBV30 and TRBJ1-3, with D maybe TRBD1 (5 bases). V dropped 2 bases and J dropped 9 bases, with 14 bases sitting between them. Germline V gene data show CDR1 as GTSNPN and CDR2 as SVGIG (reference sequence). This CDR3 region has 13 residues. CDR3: CAWSNGGEATIYF. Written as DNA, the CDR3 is TGTGCCTGGAGTAACGGAGGGGAGGCCACCATATATTTT.

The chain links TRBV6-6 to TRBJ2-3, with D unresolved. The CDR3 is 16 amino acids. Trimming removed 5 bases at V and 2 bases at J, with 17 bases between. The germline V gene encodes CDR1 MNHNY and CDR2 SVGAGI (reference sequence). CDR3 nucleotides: TGTGCCAGCAGTCGGCATGGTAGCAAATACACAGATACGCAGTATTTT. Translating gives CASSRHGSKYTDTQYF.

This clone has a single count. This chain's CDR3 is CASSTGQAIQETQYF. The CDR3 DNA is TGTGCCAGTAGTACCGGACAGGCTATCCAAGAGACCCAGTACTTC. This chain connects TRBV19 to TRBJ2-5; TRBD1 matches at 7 bases. J gave up 1 base and V 4 bases, and 6 bases lay outside the gene matches. Per germline, CDR1 LNHDA and CDR2 SQIVND (reference sequence). CDR3 length: 15 amino acids. The full variable domain, with the rest looked up from reference TRBV19 and TRBJ2-5, is DGGITQSPKYLFRKEGQNVTLSCEQNLNHDAMYWYRQDPGQGLRLIYYSQIVNDFQKGDIAEGYSVSREKKESFPLTVTSAQKNPTAFYLCASSTGQAIQETQYFGPGTRLLVL.

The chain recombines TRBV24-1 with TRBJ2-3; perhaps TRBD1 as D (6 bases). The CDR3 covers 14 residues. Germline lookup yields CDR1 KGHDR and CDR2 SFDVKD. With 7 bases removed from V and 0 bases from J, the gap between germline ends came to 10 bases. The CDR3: CATRQGRSTDTQYF. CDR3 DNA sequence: TGTGCCACCAGACAGGGACGTAGCACAGATACGCAGTATTTT.

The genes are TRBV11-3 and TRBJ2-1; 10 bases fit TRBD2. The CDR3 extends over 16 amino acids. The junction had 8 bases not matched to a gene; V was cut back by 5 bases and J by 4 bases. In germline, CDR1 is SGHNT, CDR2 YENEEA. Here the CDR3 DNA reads TGTGCCAGCAGCATACAAACTAGCGGGGTTTACAATGAGCAGTTCTTC. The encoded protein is CASSIQTSGVYNEQFF.

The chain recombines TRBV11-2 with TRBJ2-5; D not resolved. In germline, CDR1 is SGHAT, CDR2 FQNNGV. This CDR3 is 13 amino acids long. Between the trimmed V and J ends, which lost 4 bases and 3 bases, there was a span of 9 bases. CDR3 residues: CASSYFAEETQYF. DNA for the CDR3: TGTGCCAGCAGCTACTTTGCTGAAGAGACCCAGTACTTC.

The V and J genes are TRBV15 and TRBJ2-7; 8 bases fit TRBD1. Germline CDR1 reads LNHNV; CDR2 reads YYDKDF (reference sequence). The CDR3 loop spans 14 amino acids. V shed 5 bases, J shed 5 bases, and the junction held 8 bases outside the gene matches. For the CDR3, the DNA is TGTGCCACCAGCCCGCGGTCAGGGGGCGACGAGCAGTACTTC. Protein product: CATSPRSGGDEQYF.

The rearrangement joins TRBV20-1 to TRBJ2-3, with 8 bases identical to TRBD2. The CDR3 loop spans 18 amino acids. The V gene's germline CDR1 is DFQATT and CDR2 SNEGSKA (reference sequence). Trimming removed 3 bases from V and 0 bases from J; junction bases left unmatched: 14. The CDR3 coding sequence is TGCAGTGCTAGTTCTACTCTAGCGGGCTTTCTTAGCACAGATACGCAGTATTTT. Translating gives CSASSTLAGFLSTDTQYF.

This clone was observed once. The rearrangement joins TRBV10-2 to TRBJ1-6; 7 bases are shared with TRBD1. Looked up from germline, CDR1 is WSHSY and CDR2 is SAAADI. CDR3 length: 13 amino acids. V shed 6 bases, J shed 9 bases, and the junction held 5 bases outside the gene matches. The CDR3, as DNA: TGCGCCAGCAGGACAGGGATGAGTTCACCCCTCCACTTT. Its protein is CASRTGMSSPLHF.

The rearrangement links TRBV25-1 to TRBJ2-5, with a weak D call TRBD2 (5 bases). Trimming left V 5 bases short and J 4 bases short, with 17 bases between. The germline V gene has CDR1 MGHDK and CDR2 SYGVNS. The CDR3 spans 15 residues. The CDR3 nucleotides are TGTGCCAGCAGTCCGCGAAGCGGCTCAGGAGAGACCCAGTACTTC. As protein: CASSPRSGSGETQYF.

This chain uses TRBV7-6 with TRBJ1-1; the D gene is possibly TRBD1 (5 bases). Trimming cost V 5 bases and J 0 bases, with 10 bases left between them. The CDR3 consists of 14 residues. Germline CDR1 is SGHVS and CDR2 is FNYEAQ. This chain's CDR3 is CASSRQGLNTEAFF. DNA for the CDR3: TGTGCCAGCAGCCGGCAGGGTTTGAACACTGAAGCTTTCTTT.

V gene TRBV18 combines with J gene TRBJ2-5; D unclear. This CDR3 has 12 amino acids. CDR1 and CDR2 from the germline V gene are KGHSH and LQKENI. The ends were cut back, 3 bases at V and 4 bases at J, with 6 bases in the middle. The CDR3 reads CASSPVRETQYF. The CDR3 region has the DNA TGTGCCAGCTCACCCGTCCGAGAGACCCAGTACTTC.

The CDR3 reads CASSLGPDSWNEKLFF. The CDR3 DNA sequence: TGCGCCAGCAGCCTTGGGCCCGACAGTTGGAATGAAAAACTGTTTTTT. The V call is TRBV4-1, the J call TRBJ1-4, with D possibly matching TRBD1 (5 bases). CDR3 length equals 16 residues. V dropped 4 bases and J dropped 5 bases, with 17 bases sitting between them. Germline CDR1 and CDR2: MGHRA and YSYEKL.

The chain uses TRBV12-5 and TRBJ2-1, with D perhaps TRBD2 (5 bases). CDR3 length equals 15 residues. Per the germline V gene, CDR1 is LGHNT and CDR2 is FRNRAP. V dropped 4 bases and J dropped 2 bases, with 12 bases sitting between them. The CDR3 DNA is TGTGCTAGTGGTTATGGGGAGTATCCCTACAATGAGCAGTTCTTC. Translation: CASGYGEYPYNEQFF.

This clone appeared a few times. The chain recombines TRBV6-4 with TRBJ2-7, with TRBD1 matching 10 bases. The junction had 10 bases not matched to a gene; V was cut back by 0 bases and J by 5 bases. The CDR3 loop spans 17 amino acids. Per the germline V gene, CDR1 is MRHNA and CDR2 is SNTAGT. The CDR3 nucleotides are TGTGCCAGCAGTGACTCCCCCCGACAGGGGGCGCGACACGAGCAGTACTTC. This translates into CASSDSPRQGARHEQYF.

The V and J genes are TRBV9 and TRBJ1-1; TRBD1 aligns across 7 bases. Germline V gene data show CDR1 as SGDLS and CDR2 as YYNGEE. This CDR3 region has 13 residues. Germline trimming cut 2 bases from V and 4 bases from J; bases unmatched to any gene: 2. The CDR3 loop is CASSVGDSTEAFF. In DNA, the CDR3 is TGTGCCAGCAGCGTGGGGGACAGCACTGAAGCTTTCTTT.

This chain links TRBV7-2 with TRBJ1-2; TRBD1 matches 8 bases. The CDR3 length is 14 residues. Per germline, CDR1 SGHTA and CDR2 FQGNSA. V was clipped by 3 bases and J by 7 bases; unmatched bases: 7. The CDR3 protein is CASSFGQGGSGYTF. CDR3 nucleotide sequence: TGTGCCAGCAGCTTCGGACAGGGAGGGTCTGGCTACACCTTC. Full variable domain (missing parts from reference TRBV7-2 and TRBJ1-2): GAGVSQSPSNKVTEKGKDVELRCDPISGHTALYWYRQSLGQGLEFLIYFQGNSAPDKSGLPSDRFSAERTGGSVSTLTIQRTQQEDSAVYLCASSFGQGGSGYTFGSGTRLTVV.

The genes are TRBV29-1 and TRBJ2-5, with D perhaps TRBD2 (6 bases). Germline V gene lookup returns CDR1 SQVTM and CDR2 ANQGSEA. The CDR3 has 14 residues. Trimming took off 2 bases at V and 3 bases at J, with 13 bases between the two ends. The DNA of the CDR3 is TGCAGCGTTGAACCTCTGGGGGGAGAAGAGACCCAGTACTTC. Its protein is CSVEPLGGEETQYF.

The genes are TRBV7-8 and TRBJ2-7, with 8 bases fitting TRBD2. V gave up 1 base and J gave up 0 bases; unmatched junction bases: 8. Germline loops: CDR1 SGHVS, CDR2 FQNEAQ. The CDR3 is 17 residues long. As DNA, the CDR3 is TGTGCCAGCAGCTTAGTTGGAGGCGGGAGGAGCTCCTACGAGCAGTACTTC. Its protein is CASSLVGGGRSSYEQYF. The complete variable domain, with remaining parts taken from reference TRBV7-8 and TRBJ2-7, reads GAGVSQSPRYKVAKRGQDVALRCDPISGHVSLFWYQQALGQGPEFLTYFQNEAQLDKSGLPSDRFFAERPEGSVSTLKIQRTQQEDSAVYLCASSLVGGGRSSYEQYFGPGTRLTVT.

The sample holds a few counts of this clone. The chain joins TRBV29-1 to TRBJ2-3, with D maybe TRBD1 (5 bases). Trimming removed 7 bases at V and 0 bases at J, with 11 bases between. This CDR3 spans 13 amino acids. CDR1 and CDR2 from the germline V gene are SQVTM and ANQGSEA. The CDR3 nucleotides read TGCAGCGAAACCCCAGGGAGCACAGATACGCAGTATTTT. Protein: CSETPGSTDTQYF.

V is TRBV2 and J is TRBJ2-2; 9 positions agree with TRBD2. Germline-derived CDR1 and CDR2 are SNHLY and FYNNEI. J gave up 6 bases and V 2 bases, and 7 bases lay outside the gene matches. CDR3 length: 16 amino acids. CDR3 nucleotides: TGTGCCAGCAGTGAATTTGTAGCGGGAGTGCCCGGGGAGCTGTTTTTT. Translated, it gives CASSEFVAGVPGELFF.

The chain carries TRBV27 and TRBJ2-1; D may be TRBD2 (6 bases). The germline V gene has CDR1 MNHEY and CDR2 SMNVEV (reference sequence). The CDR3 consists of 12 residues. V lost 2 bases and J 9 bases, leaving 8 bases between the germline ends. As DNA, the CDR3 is TGTGCCAGCAGTTTAGGGGGAGGTGAGCAGTTCTTC. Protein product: CASSLGGGEQFF.

The CDR3: CASSLLVTGAYNEQFF. CDR3 bases: TGTGCCAGCAGCTTATTGGTGACAGGGGCCTACAATGAGCAGTTCTTC. The rearrangement uses TRBV7-9 and TRBJ2-1; 8 positions match TRBD1. Germline CDR1 SEHNR, CDR2 FQNEAQ (reference sequence). The CDR3 extends over 16 amino acids. J gave up 2 bases and V 2 bases, and 5 bases lay outside the gene matches.

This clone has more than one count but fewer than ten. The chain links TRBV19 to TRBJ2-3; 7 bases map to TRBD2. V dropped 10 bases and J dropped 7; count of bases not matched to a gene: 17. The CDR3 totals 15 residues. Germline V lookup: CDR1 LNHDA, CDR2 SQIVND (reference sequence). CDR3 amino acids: CATASMTSSRHTQYF. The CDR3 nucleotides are TGTGCCACTGCCTCCATGACTAGCAGCCGACATACGCAGTATTTT.

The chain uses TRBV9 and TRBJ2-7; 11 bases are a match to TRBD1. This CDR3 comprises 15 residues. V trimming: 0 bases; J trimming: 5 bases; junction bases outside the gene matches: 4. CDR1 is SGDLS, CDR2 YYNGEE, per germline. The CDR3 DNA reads TGTGCCAGCAGCGTAGCCGGACAGGGGGCTAACGAGCAGTACTTC. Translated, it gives CASSVAGQGANEQYF. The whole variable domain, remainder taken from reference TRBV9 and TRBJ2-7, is DSGVTQTPKHLITATGQRVTLRCSPRSGDLSVYWYQQSLDQGLQFLIQYYNGEERAKGNILERFSAQQFPDLHSELNLSSLELGDSALYFCASSVAGQGANEQYFGPGTRLTVT.

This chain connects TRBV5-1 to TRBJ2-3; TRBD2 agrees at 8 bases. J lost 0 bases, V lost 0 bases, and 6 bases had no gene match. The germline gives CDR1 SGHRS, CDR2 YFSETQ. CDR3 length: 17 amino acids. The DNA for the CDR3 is TGCGCCAGCAGCTTGGCTCTAGCGGGCCGGAGCACAGATACGCAGTATTTT. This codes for CASSLALAGRSTDTQYF.

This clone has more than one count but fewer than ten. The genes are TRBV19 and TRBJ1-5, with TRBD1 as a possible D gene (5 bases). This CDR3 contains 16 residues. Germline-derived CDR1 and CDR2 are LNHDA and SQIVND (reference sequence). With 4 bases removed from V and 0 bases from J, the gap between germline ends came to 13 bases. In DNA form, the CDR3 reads TGTGCCAGTAGTAGCCCAGGGTGGTATAGCAATCAGCCCCAGCATTTT. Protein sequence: CASSSPGWYSNQPQHF.

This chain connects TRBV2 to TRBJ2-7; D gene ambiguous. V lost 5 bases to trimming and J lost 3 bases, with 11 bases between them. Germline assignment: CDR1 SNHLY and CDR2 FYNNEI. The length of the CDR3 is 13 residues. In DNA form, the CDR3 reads TGTGCCAGCAGTCAGCAGGTCTTCTACGAGCAGTACTTC. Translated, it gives CASSQQVFYEQYF.